The rows below give T cell receptor beta chains drawn from one sample of a study of technical replicates of blood from a few donors. Clones were read by immunoSEQ multiplex PCR, and TCRdb kept only the in-frame ones, dropping some. The profile shows approximately 49,000 clones, approximately 90% of them singletons. Sample: PBMCs. These TCRs come from a human donor in good health. Some clones in this sample may be carry-over from other donors' samples. Each CDR3 is given with its conserved first and last residue. A D gene is named only where the DNA matches it firmly. Where a row states a size, it is once, few, many or the class of an expanded clone; other rows omit it.

V gene,clone size,D gene,J gene,CDR3 DNA,CDR3 protein
TRBV29-1,-,TRBD1,TRBJ1-1,TGCAGCGTTTATGGGACAGGGGTAACCTTTGAAGCTTTCTTT,CSVYGTGVTFEAFF
TRBV4-2,-,-,TRBJ1-2,TGTGCCAGCAGGGAGACCGCTAACTATGGCTACACCTTC,CASRETANYGYTF
TRBV30,-,-,TRBJ2-5,TGTGCCTGGAGTCAAGGGGGAGAGACCCAGTACTTC,CAWSQGGETQYF
TRBV7-9,-,TRBD1,TRBJ1-2,TGTGCCAGCAGCCCCACTTGGACAGGGGATGGCTACACCTTC,CASSPTWTGDGYTF
TRBV25-1,once,TRBD1,TRBJ1-2,TGTGCCAGCAGTGCCGACAGGGACTATGGCTACACCTTC,CASSADRDYGYTF
TRBV7-2,-,-,TRBJ1-3,TGTGCCAGCAGCCCCCCAGGCCTCTCTGGAAACACCATATATTTT,CASSPPGLSGNTIYF
TRBV27,-,TRBD1,TRBJ1-1,TGTGCCAGCAGGCCTAGACAGGGGGAGAGGAACACTGAAGCTTTCTTT,CASRPRQGERNTEAFF
TRBV11-2,-,TRBD1,TRBJ2-7,TGTGCCAGCAGCTTAGTGGGGCCCGGGACAGGGTCCTACGAGCAGTACTTC,CASSLVGPGTGSYEQYF
TRBV7-9,once,-,TRBJ1-2,TGTGCCAGCAGCTTAGCCGGGGGAAGGCGGTCTAACTATGGCTACACCTTC,CASSLAGGRRSNYGYTF
TRBV5-6,-,TRBD1,TRBJ2-1,TGTGCCAGCAGCTTGTGGACAGGGAAGAATGAGCAGTTCTTC,CASSLWTGKNEQFF
TRBV7-9,-,-,TRBJ2-1,TGTGCCAGCAGCTCCTCCTCTTATGAGCAGTTCTTC,CASSSSSYEQFF
TRBV19,-,TRBD1,TRBJ2-1,TGTGCCAGTAGTCCAAGGAGGAGGGGACAGGGGGTAGATGAGCAGTTCTTC,CASSPRRRGQGVDEQFF
TRBV4-3,once,-,TRBJ2-5,TGCGCCAGCAGCCAAGACAGGGGCGAGACCCAGTACTTC,CASSQDRGETQYF
TRBV28,-,-,TRBJ1-1,TGTGCCAGCCGGGGGGTACGGGGGACTGAAGCTTTCTTT,CASRGVRGTEAFF
TRBV4-2,-,-,TRBJ1-3,TGTGCCAGCAGCGGAGGCCGGGGGTTCTCTGGAAACACCATATATTTT,CASSGGRGFSGNTIYF
TRBV19,once,-,TRBJ2-4,TGTGCCAGCCGGAGTGGGGCTGGGGACATTCAGTACTTC,CASRSGAGDIQYF
TRBV20-1,once,-,TRBJ2-1,TGCAGTGCCTCCCGTACCACAGAGCAGTTCTTC,CSASRTTEQFF
TRBV4-1,-,TRBD2,TRBJ2-5,TGCGCCAGCAGCCCGGCTAGCGGGAGAGGGACCCAGTACTTC,CASSPASGRGTQYF
TRBV27,-,TRBD1,TRBJ1-5,TGTGCCAGCAGCGACTCAGGGGGAGGACAGCCCCAGCATTTT,CASSDSGGGQPQHF
TRBV6-1,-,-,TRBJ1-1,TGTGCCAGCAGTGAAGGGGTTCGAGCCAGGGGTGAAGCTTTCTTT,CASSEGVRARGEAFF
TRBV6-4,-,TRBD1,TRBJ2-1,TGTGCCAGCAGTGACGCACCGGGACAGGGCCTCAATGAGCAGTTCTTC,CASSDAPGQGLNEQFF
TRBV28,-,-,TRBJ2-5,TGTGCCAGCAGTTCGGGAACGATGGGGACCCAGTACTTC,CASSSGTMGTQYF
TRBV5-8,-,-,TRBJ1-2,TGTGCCAGCAGCTTTATGAGGAACTATGGCTACACCTTC,CASSFMRNYGYTF
TRBV7-9,-,-,TRBJ1-2,TGTGCCAGCAGCTTAGCCTACAGCTACTATGGCTACACCTTC,CASSLAYSYYGYTF
TRBV7-2,-,TRBD2,TRBJ2-7,TGTGCCAGCAGCTTAGGAGGGACTAGTTCCTACGAGCAGTACTTC,CASSLGGTSSYEQYF
TRBV7-3,-,-,TRBJ2-2,TGTGCCAGCAGCCCCAACAGGGTCACCGGGGAGCTGTTTTTT,CASSPNRVTGELFF
TRBV4-3,-,TRBD1,TRBJ1-2,TGCGCCAGCAGCCAAGATAGGACAGGGGTGTATGGCTACACCTTC,CASSQDRTGVYGYTF
TRBV10-3,-,-,TRBJ2-1,TGTGCCATCAGCCAAGGGGGGGATGAGCAGTTCTTC,CAISQGGDEQFF
TRBV7-9,few,-,TRBJ2-1,TGTGCCAGCAGCCCTCCTATCACGTACAATGAGCAGTTCTTC,CASSPPITYNEQFF
TRBV11-2,-,TRBD1,TRBJ1-4,TGTGCCAGCAGCTTCGGACAGGGGAATGGTGGCGGAAAACTGTTTTTT,CASSFGQGNGGGKLFF
TRBV19,-,-,TRBJ2-3,TGTGCCAGTAGTAATTGGCAGGGCGTAGATACGCAGTATTTT,CASSNWQGVDTQYF
TRBV4-3,medium-sized,TRBD1,TRBJ1-5,TGCGCCAGCAGCCAGGGGACAGGGGGCGTCGGTAAGCCCCAGCATTTT,CASSQGTGGVGKPQHF
TRBV28,few,TRBD2,TRBJ2-1,TGTGCCAGCAGTTTGTGGACTAGCGGGACATCCTACAATGAGCAGTTCTTC,CASSLWTSGTSYNEQFF
TRBV4-2,-,-,TRBJ2-7,TGTGCCAGCAGCCAAGGGGCCAGCACGGGGGAGCAGTACTTC,CASSQGASTGEQYF
TRBV5-6,-,TRBD1,TRBJ2-7,TGTGCCAGCAGCTTGTTCCCGACAGGGACAGGGGGATCATACGAGCAGTACTTC,CASSLFPTGTGGSYEQYF
TRBV9,-,-,TRBJ2-2,TGTGCCAGCAGCCCCTCAGCTGGAGCCGGCCCCGGGGAGCTGTTTTTT,CASSPSAGAGPGELFF
TRBV7-2,once,-,TRBJ1-4,TGTGCCAGCAGCTACCAGGGGTTCCCTAATGAAAAACTGTTTTTT,CASSYQGFPNEKLFF
TRBV7-2,-,TRBD2,TRBJ2-7,TGTGCCAGCAGCTTGGCGAGCGGGGTCTCCTACGAGCAGTACTTC,CASSLASGVSYEQYF
TRBV4-3,-,-,TRBJ2-7,TGCGCCAGCAGCCAAGCTGTGGGAGCGGGACACTACGAGCAGTACTTC,CASSQAVGAGHYEQYF
TRBV5-1,-,TRBD2,TRBJ2-7,TGCGCCAGCAGCCCACCCACTAGCGGGGGCCTTACCTACGAGCAGTACTTC,CASSPPTSGGLTYEQYF
TRBV5-1,-,-,TRBJ1-2,TGCGCCAGCAGCCCGGATGGGGGGACGGACTATGGCTACACCTTC,CASSPDGGTDYGYTF
TRBV6-6,once,TRBD1,TRBJ2-7,TGTGCCAGCAGTTCGACAGGGGGCTTCGGCGAGCAGTACTTC,CASSSTGGFGEQYF
TRBV11-3,once,-,TRBJ2-2,TGTGCCAGCAGCTTGGGGGCAGGGACCGGGGAGCTGTTTTTT,CASSLGAGTGELFF
TRBV7-2,-,-,TRBJ2-3,TGTGCCAGCAGCTTAGGGGCGCAGGGGCGGGTTGCAGATACGCAGTATTTT,CASSLGAQGRVADTQYF
TRBV6-1,-,TRBD1,TRBJ2-1,TGTGCCAGCAGTGAAGCCCAACGGACAGGGCAAATAGAGCAGTTCTTC,CASSEAQRTGQIEQFF
TRBV7-2,once,-,TRBJ2-5,TGTGCCAGCAGCTTAGGGCAGGGAGAGACCCAGTACTTC,CASSLGQGETQYF
TRBV14,-,TRBD1,TRBJ2-3,TGTGCCAGCAGCCAGACACTAGGGGGCTGGGGCACAGATACGCAGTATTTT,CASSQTLGGWGTDTQYF
TRBV7-9,-,TRBD2,TRBJ2-7,TGTGCCAGCAGCGCCGCTAGCGGGAGATCCTACGAGCAGTACTTC,CASSAASGRSYEQYF
TRBV20-1,-,-,TRBJ2-7,TGCAGAGAGGAAGAGTCCTACGAGCAGTACTTC,CREEESYEQYF
TRBV5-1,-,-,TRBJ1-2,TGCGCCAGCAGCTTGGTGCAGGGCGACTATGGCTACACCTTC,CASSLVQGDYGYTF
TRBV10-3,-,TRBD2,TRBJ2-1,TGTGCCATCAACAGCGGGGGGCCGGGCGAGCAGTTCTTC,CAINSGGPGEQFF
TRBV27,-,TRBD1,TRBJ1-1,TGTGCCAGCAGTATAAGACAGGGAGCCAATGTGAACACTGAAGCTTTCTTT,CASSIRQGANVNTEAFF
TRBV5-6,-,TRBD1,TRBJ2-1,TGTGCCAGCAGCTCCTTCAAGACAGGGGCCGACAATGAGCAGTTCTTC,CASSSFKTGADNEQFF
TRBV4-3,-,-,TRBJ2-1,TGCGCCAGCAGCCAAGATATTGCCTACAATGAGCAGTTCTTC,CASSQDIAYNEQFF
TRBV2,-,TRBD2,TRBJ2-2,TGTGCCAGCAGAAGGACTAGCGGGGAAGCCGGGGAGCTGTTTTTT,CASRRTSGEAGELFF
TRBV6-4,-,TRBD1,TRBJ2-2,TGTGCCAGCAGCTCCGGACAGGGGGCTTTCGGGGAGCTGTTTTTT,CASSSGQGAFGELFF
TRBV19,-,-,TRBJ2-6,TGTGCCAGTAGTATAGATAGGAGGGCGGCTGGGGCCAACGTCCTGACTTTC,CASSIDRRAAGANVLTF